These 18 T cell receptor beta chains were all obtained from the same sample, sequenced in a study of shared clonotypes between healthy human individuals (dated by TCRdb to 2018 to 2021). Library preparation employed the immunoSEQ multiplex PCR assay. Sourced from immuneACCESS, this table was stored by TCRdb with only in-frame sequences that have V and J called. A share of the clones is absent; for the studies checked, an unresolved V gene accounts for under half, and the remainder has no known explanation. This sample lists 2.3 million or so clones; 90% to 95% were detected once. About 0.37% of the sample comes from the top ten. The sequenced sample was naive CD4+ T cells from PBMCs. The sample's cell subset or site label, in plain terms: CD45RA+ positively selected. The receptors derive from a young man in good health. Some clones in this sample may be carry-over from other donors' samples.

This sequence joins TRBV6-5 and TRBJ2-7; 7 nucleotides match TRBD1. V trimming: 10 bases; J trimming: 4 bases; junction bases outside the gene matches: 13. This CDR3 is 14 amino acids long. Germline loops: CDR1 MNHEY, CDR2 SVGAGI. CDR3 sequence: CAKSKGGVGYEQYF. In DNA form, the CDR3 reads TGTGCCAAATCCAAAGGGGGCGTGGGATACGAGCAGTACTTC.

This clone has a single count. This chain uses TRBV28 with TRBJ1-3; D is possibly TRBD1 (6 bases). The CDR3 spans 17 residues. With 3 bases removed from V and 2 bases from J, the gap between germline ends came to 17 bases. Germline V lookup: CDR1 MDHEN, CDR2 SYDVKM. CDR3 bases: TGTGCCAGCAGTTTCCCAGGGACACCGGCTACTGGAAACACCATATATTTT. It encodes CASSFPGTPATGNTIYF.

V gene TRBV11-2 combines with J gene TRBJ2-1; 12 nucleotides agree with TRBD2. Germline-derived CDR1 and CDR2 are SGHAT and FQNNGV. The V segment lost 1 base and the J segment 4 bases; nucleotides outside the gene matches: 5. CDR3 length equals 17 residues. The CDR3 loop is CASSLASGREPYNEQFF. In DNA, the CDR3 is TGTGCCAGCAGCTTAGCTAGCGGGAGGGAACCGTACAATGAGCAGTTCTTC.

The chain uses TRBV5-1 and TRBJ2-5; the D is unclear. CDR1 SGHRS and CDR2 YFSETQ come from the germline V gene. Trimming left V 0 bases short and J 10 bases short, with 16 bases between. The CDR3 covers 14 residues. CDR3 protein: CASSLAPRQSVQYF. CDR3 in DNA: TGCGCCAGCAGCTTGGCCCCACGGCAATCTGTCCAGTACTTC.

The V call is TRBV27, the J call TRBJ2-2; weak D call: TRBD1 (5 bases). Germline CDR1 reads MNHEY; CDR2 reads SMNVEV (reference sequence). V was shortened by 6 bases and J by 4 bases, with 12 bases between the two germline ends. CDR3 length: 14 amino acids. CDR3 DNA: TGTGCCAGCAGCCGCCAGGGAACCACCGGGGAGCTGTTTTTT. Its protein is CASSRQGTTGELFF.

CDR3: CASGGGRPPIEQFF. The CDR3 DNA reads TGTGCCTCTGGAGGGGGGCGGCCCCCCATCGAGCAGTTCTTC. The J gene is TRBJ2-1, the V gene TRBV7-3, with D tentatively TRBD1 or TRBD2 (6 bases each). The V gene lost 11 bases and the J gene lost 10 bases, with 24 bases spanning the gap. The CDR3 runs to 14 residues. The germline gives CDR1 SGHTA, CDR2 FQGTGA.

V and J are TRBV10-1 and TRBJ2-3, with a weak D call TRBD2 (6 bases). Germline CDR1 reads WNHNN; CDR2 reads SYGVQD (reference sequence). This CDR3 spans 15 amino acids. Trimming stripped 0 bases from V and 5 bases from J, with 12 bases between. The CDR3 bases are TGCGCCAGCAGTGAGTCAACGGCGGGGAAAGATACGCAGTATTTT. Amino acids: CASSESTAGKDTQYF.

The chain carries TRBV5-1 and TRBJ2-2; 8 bases line up with TRBD1. Germline CDR1 is SGHRS and CDR2 is YFSETQ. V shed 4 bases and J 4 bases; nucleotides not matched to a gene: 12. This CDR3 is 17 amino acids long. The CDR3 protein is CASSPRPQGAATGELFF. The CDR3 nucleotides are TGCGCCAGCAGCCCCAGGCCCCAGGGGGCGGCCACCGGGGAGCTGTTTTTT.

On this clone itself: Other nucleotide sequences in the sample specify the same CDR3. CDR3 bases: TGTGCCAGCAGTTACGGACAGGGCGGGAACACTGAAGCTTTCTTT. It encodes CASSYGQGGNTEAFF. The rearrangement joins TRBV6-6 to TRBJ1-1, with 8 bases aligning to TRBD1. Germline CDR1 and CDR2: MNHNY and SVGAGI (reference sequence). This CDR3 has 15 amino acids. Unmatched junction bases numbered 3, after V lost 2 bases and J lost 1 base.

This chain connects TRBV27 to TRBJ1-2; D possibly corresponds to TRBD1 (5 bases). Germline V gene lookup returns CDR1 MNHEY and CDR2 SMNVEV (reference sequence). Trimming took off 8 bases at V and 0 bases at J, with 10 bases between the two ends. This CDR3 comprises 13 residues. The CDR3 protein is CASGHNSNYGYTF. The CDR3 DNA is TGTGCCAGCGGACATAACTCTAACTATGGCTACACCTTC.

The chain is built from TRBV5-1 and TRBJ2-1; the D call may be TRBD1 or TRBD2 (5 bases each). Germline CDR1 is SGHRS and CDR2 is YFSETQ. The CDR3 covers 15 residues. Trimming cost V 3 bases and J 8 bases, with 18 bases left between them. The CDR3 DNA is TGCGCCAGCAGCTACCCAACCCAGGGAGACGATGAGCAGTTCTTC. Amino acid sequence: CASSYPTQGDDEQFF.

This chain links TRBV2 with TRBJ1-1, with D perhaps TRBD1 (5 bases). Between the trimmed V and J ends, which lost 6 bases and 7 bases, there was a span of 15 bases. The CDR3 is 13 amino acids. Germline CDR1 reads SNHLY; CDR2 reads FYNNEI. The CDR3 region is CASRPGEIGEAFF. Written as DNA, the CDR3 is TGTGCCAGCAGGCCGGGGGAGATCGGTGAAGCTTTCTTT.

A note on this clone: Within the sample, other DNA sequences also encode this same CDR3. The chain combines TRBV2 with TRBJ2-1; either TRBD1 or TRBD2 may fit D (5 bases each). The CDR3 is made up of 12 amino acids. Germline CDR1 reads SNHLY; CDR2 reads FYNNEI. Between the trimmed V and J ends, which lost 1 base and 10 bases, there was a span of 8 bases. The CDR3 DNA reads TGTGCCAGCAGTGAAGAACGGGGCGAGCAGTTCTTC. It is translated as CASSEERGEQFF.

This chain's CDR3 is CASSNTRAGTGELFF. The CDR3 nucleotides are TGTGCCAGCAGTAATACTAGGGCGGGGACCGGGGAGCTGTTTTTT. The chain uses TRBV6-5 and TRBJ2-2, with D perhaps matching TRBD2 (6 bases). V shed 5 bases and J shed 5 bases, with 15 bases lying between them. The CDR3 contains 15 residues. Germline CDR1 MNHEY, CDR2 SVGAGI.

The chain links TRBV27 to TRBJ2-2; D perhaps matches TRBD2 (6 bases). CDR3 length: 15 residues. The ends were cut back, 2 bases at V and 3 bases at J, with 10 bases in the middle. Germline CDR1 and CDR2: MNHEY and SMNVEV (reference sequence). The CDR3 region has the DNA TGTGCCAGCAGTTTAGCGGGAACTTACACCGGGGAGCTGTTTTTT. This translates into CASSLAGTYTGELFF.

The chain has TRBV5-1 and TRBJ2-1; TRBD1 might be the D (6 bases). This CDR3 has 13 residues. Per germline, CDR1 SGHRS and CDR2 YFSETQ. With 2 bases removed from V and 9 bases from J, the gap between germline ends came to 12 bases. The CDR3: CASSLYRDTEQFF. CDR3 in DNA: TGCGCCAGCAGCTTATACAGGGATACTGAGCAGTTCTTC.

About this clone itself: This CDR3 is also generated by other DNA sequences in the sample. This chain links TRBV5-1 with TRBJ2-1; 7 bases agree with TRBD2. This CDR3 has 13 residues. The V gene end was trimmed by 0 bases and the J gene end by 8 bases; junction bases not matched to a gene: 2. The germline V gene has CDR1 SGHRS and CDR2 YFSETQ. Written as DNA, the CDR3 is TGCGCCAGCAGCTTGGGAACTAGCGATGAGCAGTTCTTC. Amino acids: CASSLGTSDEQFF.

The CDR3: CASSIRTSGSLETQYF. DNA of the CDR3: TGTGCCAGCAGCATCCGGACTAGCGGGAGTTTAGAGACCCAGTACTTC. The chain carries TRBV5-6 and TRBJ2-5; 13 nucleotides match TRBD2. This CDR3 contains 16 residues. The germline V gene encodes CDR1 SGHDT and CDR2 YYEEEE. V trimming: 4 bases; J trimming: 4 bases; junction bases outside the gene matches: 7.